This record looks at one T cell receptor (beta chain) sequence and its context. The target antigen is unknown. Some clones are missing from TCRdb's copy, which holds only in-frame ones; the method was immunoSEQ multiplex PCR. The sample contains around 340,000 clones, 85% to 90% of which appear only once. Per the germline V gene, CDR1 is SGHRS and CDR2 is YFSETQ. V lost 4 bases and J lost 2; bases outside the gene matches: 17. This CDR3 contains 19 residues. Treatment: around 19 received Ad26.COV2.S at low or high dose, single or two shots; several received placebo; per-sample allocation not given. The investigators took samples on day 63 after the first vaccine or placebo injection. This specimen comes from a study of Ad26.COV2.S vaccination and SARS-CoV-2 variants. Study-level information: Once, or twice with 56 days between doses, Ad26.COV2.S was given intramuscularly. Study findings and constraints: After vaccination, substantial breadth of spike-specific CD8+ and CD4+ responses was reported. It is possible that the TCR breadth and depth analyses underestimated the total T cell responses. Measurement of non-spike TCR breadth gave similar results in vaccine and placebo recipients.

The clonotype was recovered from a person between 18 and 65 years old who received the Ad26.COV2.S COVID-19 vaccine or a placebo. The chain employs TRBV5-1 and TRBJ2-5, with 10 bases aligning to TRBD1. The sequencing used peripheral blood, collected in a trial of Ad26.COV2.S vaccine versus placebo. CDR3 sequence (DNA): TGCGCCAGCAGCCGAAAAAAAATATTCGGACAGGGGGATCAAGAGACCCAGTACTTC. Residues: CASSRKKIFGQGDQETQYF.